The T cell receptor (beta chain) under discussion was sequenced for a study of PD-1 blockade in classical Hodgkin lymphoma. The time point: cycle 4 day 1 (C4D1), after around six weeks of nivolumab. No patient escaped relapse after autologous stem cell transplantation, and brentuximab vedotin exposure varied. The CDR3 runs 14 residues. Germline CDR1 reads SGHRS; CDR2 reads YFSETQ. V gave up 4 bases and J gave up 0 bases, with 8 bases separating them. Clones were sequenced by immunoSEQ multiplex PCR, and TCRdb holds only the in-frame ones, with some missing. The table records approximately 39,000 clones, 77% of them present only once.

The rearrangement uses TRBV5-1 and TRBJ1-5; D is possibly TRBD1 (6 bases). The origin of this receptor is a human donor with classical Hodgkin lymphoma. The specimen was peripheral blood mononuclear cells (PBMCs), collected before the fourth cycle of nivolumab. The CDR3 DNA reads TGCGCCAGCAGCCCGGACAGTAGCAATCAGCCCCAGCATTTT. Translating gives CASSPDSSNQPQHF.